This is a list of T cell receptor beta chains from one sample in a study of T cells in tuberculosis. Clones were read by immunoSEQ multiplex PCR, and TCRdb kept only the in-frame ones, dropping some. The repertoire holds about 49,000 clones, with 90% to 95% as singletons. This material consisted of PBMCs, taken at tuberculosis diagnosis. Receptors originate from an adult with tuberculosis. The CDR3 runs from the conserved cysteine through the conserved F or W. The D gene is left open where the match is weak. The size of a clone is reported for some rows only, either as once, few or many, or as a class for expanded clones.

clone_size j_call v_call d_call cdr3_aa
- TRBJ1-1 TRBV7-3 - CASSLTVNTEAFF
- TRBJ2-5 TRBV11-2 TRBD2 CASSRGGQETQYF
- TRBJ1-3 TRBV11-2 - CASSLDITGNTIYF
- TRBJ2-2 TRBV10-3 - CASRTPVEELFF
- TRBJ1-1 TRBV7-9 TRBD1 CASSRTGGTMNTEAFF
once TRBJ2-5 TRBV19 - CASSIGGSQQETQYF
- TRBJ1-1 TRBV10-1 - CASSPETGSATEAFF
- TRBJ2-2 TRBV15 TRBD1 CATSLTGSAGELFF
- TRBJ1-2 TRBV30 TRBD1 CAWVRSTGSYGYTF
few TRBJ2-6 TRBV15 - CATSLDSGANVLTF
- TRBJ1-3 TRBV2 TRBD1 CASSGIGGGNTIYF
- TRBJ2-7 TRBV6-5 TRBD2 CASSSNSGTSVREQYF
- TRBJ1-2 TRBV30 - CAWNSRGDPVGYGYTF
- TRBJ2-1 TRBV19 TRBD2 CASSSPSGLPYNEQFF
- TRBJ2-1 TRBV4-1 TRBD2 CASSQENSGSFPYNEQFF
- TRBJ1-2 TRBV29-1 TRBD1 CSVPRLASSTGTGTTNYGYTF
- TRBJ2-5 TRBV7-7 - CASSSGLQETQYF
- TRBJ1-1 TRBV30 - CAWNAGGLLNTEAFF
- TRBJ2-3 TRBV27 - CASRSSDTDTQYF
- TRBJ1-1 TRBV5-4 - CASSLDTGNTEAFF
- TRBJ2-3 TRBV11-2 TRBD1 CASSLAGGNTQYF
few TRBJ2-2 TRBV28 TRBD1 CASSRTGGGGELFF
- TRBJ2-4 TRBV7-8 TRBD2 CASSSVAGLAKNIQYF
- TRBJ2-1 TRBV6-6 TRBD1 CASSYRDRYNEQFF
- TRBJ1-6 TRBV7-2 - CASSPQSYNSPLHF
- TRBJ2-6 TRBV7-3 - CASSFGGSGANVLTF
- TRBJ2-7 TRBV5-1 - CASSIGQNPSYEQYF
few TRBJ2-5 TRBV28 TRBD2 CASSKTSGRARETQYF
- TRBJ2-7 TRBV4-2 - CASSQGQAGYEQYF
- TRBJ2-1 TRBV7-2 - CASSLVAGAGWRNEQFF
- TRBJ1-6 TRBV19 - CASSIAEGADSPLHF
- TRBJ1-5 TRBV30 - CAWSVLGSGSNQPQHF
- TRBJ2-7 TRBV7-2 - CASSLVAGEQYF
- TRBJ2-7 TRBV10-3 - CASAAQGYEQYF
- TRBJ2-5 TRBV7-6 - CASSLSGTAKETQYF
- TRBJ2-1 TRBV19 TRBD2 CASTKLQGPGGNEQFF
- TRBJ1-5 TRBV19 - CASTKVTGNQPQHF
- TRBJ2-5 TRBV2 TRBD1 CASSLPRDSLKETQYF
- TRBJ2-1 TRBV30 TRBD2 CAWSLGTRGDNEQFF
- TRBJ2-2 TRBV5-4 - CASSLTSLSGELFF
- TRBJ1-5 TRBV21-1 - CASSKTPHHRGGEPQHF
- TRBJ2-7 TRBV13 - CASSFWASGEQYF
- TRBJ2-3 TRBV29-1 TRBD1 CSVSTGGTDTQYF
- TRBJ1-1 TRBV6-5 TRBD1 CASSTRGLGSTEAFF
- TRBJ1-2 TRBV5-6 TRBD1 CASSTRKTGNYGYTF